This is a list of T cell receptor beta chains from one sample in a study of Tregs in tolerant kidney transplant recipients. Clones were sequenced by immunoSEQ multiplex PCR, and TCRdb holds only the in-frame ones, with some missing. Of around 50,000 clones listed, around 80% are singletons. The sequenced sample was CD4+ T cells from blood. The receptors were sampled from a human donor in good health. Both conserved end residues are part of each CDR3. Each record gives: V gene, D gene, clone size, J gene, CDR3 DNA, CDR3 protein. The D gene is left open where the match is weak. The size of a clone is reported for some rows only, either as once, few or many, or as a class for expanded clones.

>TRBV2|-|-|TRBJ2-3
TGTGCCAGCCGCGAGGGGGGCCACGGGGATACGCAGTATTTT
CASREGGHGDTQYF
>TRBV27|TRBD2|few|TRBJ2-7
TGTGCCAGCGGTCGGTGGGAGCGGGGGGGGAAGTACTTC
CASGRWERGGKYF
>TRBV21-1|-|-|TRBJ1-5
TGTGCCAGCCTTGGACCTGGATTAGGGATGAGGGACACTCTCCGGAATCAGCCCCAGCATTTT
CASLGPGLGMRDTLRNQPQHF
>TRBV5-1|-|many|TRBJ1-1
TGCGCCAGCAGCCCACAGGGAGGGGGCACTGAAGCTTTCTTT
CASSPQGGGTEAFF
>TRBV9|-|-|TRBJ2-7
TGTGCCAGCAGCGTTACCGCGATTTCCTACGAGCAGTACTTC
CASSVTAISYEQYF
>TRBV11-2|TRBD2|-|TRBJ2-3
TGTGCCAGCAGCTTAGAAGCGGGACCAGATACGCAGTATTTT
CASSLEAGPDTQYF
>TRBV7-2|-|-|TRBJ2-4
TGTGCCAGCAGCAAAAAGGCCGGTTGGGACATTCAGTACTTC
CASSKKAGWDIQYF
>TRBV19|TRBD1|few|TRBJ1-1
TGTGCCAGTAGTATAGACCACAGGGGGTATGAAGCTTTCTTT
CASSIDHRGYEAFF
>TRBV18|TRBD1|few|TRBJ1-3
TGTGCCAGCTCACCCGGGACAGCTACCTCTGGAAACACCATATATTTT
CASSPGTATSGNTIYF
>TRBV14|-|-|TRBJ1-2
TGTGCCAGCAGCCAAGAGATTAACTATGGCTACACCTTC
CASSQEINYGYTF
>TRBV19|-|-|TRBJ1-2
TGTGCCAGTAGATTGAGAAAAGGTGGCTACACCTTC
CASRLRKGGYTF
>TRBV6-5|TRBD1|-|TRBJ1-1
TGTGCCAGCTATAGACAGGGTCGGGTGAACACTGAAGCTTTCTTT
CASYRQGRVNTEAFF
>TRBV29-1|-|-|TRBJ1-5
TGCAGCGTTGGCCCGGGGTCGAATCAGCCCCAGCATTTT
CSVGPGSNQPQHF
>TRBV2|TRBD1|-|TRBJ1-2
TGTGCCAGCAGTGGTTCGGGACAGGGTCTTGGCTACACCTTC
CASSGSGQGLGYTF
>TRBV5-6|-|-|TRBJ2-4
TGTGCCAGCAGCGCGGAGGAGGGGGCGGCAAACATTCAGTACTTC
CASSAEEGAANIQYF
>TRBV7-6|-|-|TRBJ2-5
TGTGCCAGCAGCTTAACACGCCTCGGGGAGACCCAGTACTTC
CASSLTRLGETQYF
>TRBV27|-|once|TRBJ1-1
TGTGCCAGCAGTTTACAGCCCCGTTTAGGACGGGGGAAATGGAACACTGAAGCTTTCTTT
CASSLQPRLGRGKWNTEAFF
>TRBV9|-|once|TRBJ2-7
TGTGCCAGCAGCGTGGGCCCCGCGGACTACGAGCAGTACTTC
CASSVGPADYEQYF
>TRBV9|-|once|TRBJ2-1
TGTGCCAGCAGCGGGGCAGGGGTCTACAATGAGCAGTTCTTC
CASSGAGVYNEQFF
>TRBV4-3|TRBD1|-|TRBJ2-5
TGCGCCAGCAGCCAAGCAGGGGGCCGCGGCCAGTACTTC
CASSQAGGRGQYF
>TRBV28|TRBD1|-|TRBJ2-7
TGTGCCAGCAGTTTATACGGACAGGGACTTACCTACGAGCAGTACTTC
CASSLYGQGLTYEQYF
>TRBV4-3|-|-|TRBJ2-3
TGCGCCAGCAGCCAAGGAGGATCTGGCACAGATACGCAGTATTTT
CASSQGGSGTDTQYF
>TRBV6-5|-|-|TRBJ1-1
TGTGCCAGCAGTACCCCGTCGGGCACTGAAGCTTTCTTT
CASSTPSGTEAFF
>TRBV4-3|-|once|TRBJ2-5
TGCGCCAGCAGCCAAGAGACTAGGGGCGAGACCCAGTACTTC
CASSQETRGETQYF
>TRBV12-5|-|-|TRBJ1-4
TGTGCTAGTGGTTTGGTAAATCGGCCCGCGCGGGCCGGAGTTGGTGAAAAACTGTTTTTT
CASGLVNRPARAGVGEKLFF
>TRBV19|-|-|TRBJ1-3
TGTGCCAGTAGTATCCTCAGGACTGACTCTGGAAACACCATATATTTT
CASSILRTDSGNTIYF
>TRBV4-1|-|-|TRBJ2-1
TGCGCCAGCAGCCAAGATACGGCGGGGAATTTCTACAATGAGCAGTTCTTC
CASSQDTAGNFYNEQFF
>TRBV30|TRBD1|few|TRBJ1-1
TGTGCCTGGAGTTCAATCTACAGGGGGAAGACTGAAGCTTTCTTT
CAWSSIYRGKTEAFF
>TRBV27|-|-|TRBJ2-1
TGTGCCAGCAGTTTGCTGGGGGCGTGGAATGAGCAGTTCTTC
CASSLLGAWNEQFF
>TRBV11-2|-|-|TRBJ1-1
TGTGCCAGCGGAAGTTACACTGAAGCTTTCTTT
CASGSYTEAFF
>TRBV7-8|-|-|TRBJ1-2
TGTGCCAGCAGCCCACAGGGTTGGGGTGGCTACACCTTC
CASSPQGWGGYTF
>TRBV7-2|-|few|TRBJ1-2
TGTGCCAGCAGCCTCCAGCGGGATGGCTACACCTTC
CASSLQRDGYTF
>TRBV9|TRBD2|few|TRBJ2-1
TGTGCCAGCAGCGCGCAAGCCGGGACTAGCGTGAATGAGCAGTTCTTC
CASSAQAGTSVNEQFF
>TRBV4-1|-|-|TRBJ1-2
TGCGCCAGCAGCCGACCAGACACGTCTAACTATGGCTACACCTTC
CASSRPDTSNYGYTF
>TRBV2|-|-|TRBJ2-7
TGTGCCAGCAGTCGTGACAGGCTCTACGAGCAGTACTTC
CASSRDRLYEQYF
>TRBV5-4|-|-|TRBJ1-3
TGTGCCAGCAGCTTGCCCTCACAGGGATCGTTAGGAAACACCATATATTTT
CASSLPSQGSLGNTIYF
>TRBV14|-|medium-sized|TRBJ1-2
TGTGCCAGCAGCGGAGTCGGCAGGGAGTACTATGGCTACACCTTC
CASSGVGREYYGYTF
>TRBV4-2|TRBD1|-|TRBJ1-3
TGTGCCAGCAGCTACGGACAGGGGCTTGGAAACACCATATATTTT
CASSYGQGLGNTIYF
>TRBV19|-|once|TRBJ2-3
TGTGCCAGTATGAGGACGCGTTACACAGATACGCAGTATTTT
CASMRTRYTDTQYF
>TRBV27|-|once|TRBJ1-2
TGTGCCAGCAGTTCCGAGGGCTACTATGGCTACACCTTC
CASSSEGYYGYTF
>TRBV5-6|-|-|TRBJ1-1
TGTGCCAGCAGCCGGGGCTTTGATGGACGGGAAGTGAACACTGAAGCTTTCTTT
CASSRGFDGREVNTEAFF
>TRBV30|-|-|TRBJ1-4
TGTGCCTGGAGTTTATTGCAAACTAATGAAAAACTGTTTTTT
CAWSLLQTNEKLFF
>TRBV27|-|-|TRBJ2-7
TGTGCCAGCAGTCCCAGACGGGAGCAGTACTTC
CASSPRREQYF
>TRBV14|TRBD1|-|TRBJ1-1
TGTGCCAGCAGCCATCTGGGACAGGGGGCACAAGGGGAAGCTTTCTTT
CASSHLGQGAQGEAFF
>TRBV2|-|-|TRBJ2-7
TGTGCCAGCAGAGGTGGTGGCGGAAAAAGCTCCTACGAGCAGTACTTC
CASRGGGGKSSYEQYF
>TRBV9|-|many|TRBJ2-5
TGTGCCAGCAGCTATAGAGAGGGAGGAGCGGGTGAGACCCAGTACTTC
CASSYREGGAGETQYF
>TRBV5-4|-|once|TRBJ2-1
TGTGCCAGCAGCAAGGGCGGGGAGGCGGGGCAGTTCTTC
CASSKGGEAGQFF
>TRBV7-9|TRBD1|-|TRBJ2-7
TGTGCCAGCAGCTTACGAGGGTTGCCAGGGGGACCCTACGAGCAGTACTTC
CASSLRGLPGGPYEQYF
>TRBV11-3|-|-|TRBJ2-3
TGTGCCAGCAGCTTAGGGCCCCGGGTGTCGGGCACAGATACGCAGTATTTT
CASSLGPRVSGTDTQYF